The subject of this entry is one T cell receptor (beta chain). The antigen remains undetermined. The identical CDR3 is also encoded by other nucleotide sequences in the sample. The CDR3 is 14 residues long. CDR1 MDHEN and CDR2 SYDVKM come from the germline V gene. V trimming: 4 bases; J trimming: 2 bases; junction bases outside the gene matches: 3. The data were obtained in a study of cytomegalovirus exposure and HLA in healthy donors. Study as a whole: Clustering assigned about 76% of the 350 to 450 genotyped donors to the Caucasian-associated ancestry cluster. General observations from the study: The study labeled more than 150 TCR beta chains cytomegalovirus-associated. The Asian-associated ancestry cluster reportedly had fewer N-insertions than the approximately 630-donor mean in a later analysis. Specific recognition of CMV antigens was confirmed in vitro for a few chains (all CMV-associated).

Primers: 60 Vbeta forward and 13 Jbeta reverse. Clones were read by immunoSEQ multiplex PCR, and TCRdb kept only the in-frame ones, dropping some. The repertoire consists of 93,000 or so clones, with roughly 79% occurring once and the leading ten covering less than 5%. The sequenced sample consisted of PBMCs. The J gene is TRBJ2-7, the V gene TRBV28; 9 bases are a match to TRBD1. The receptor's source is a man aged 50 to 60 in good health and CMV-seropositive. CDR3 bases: TGTGCCAGCAGTTCGGGACAGGGTCCCTACGAGCAGTACTTC. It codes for CASSSGQGPYEQYF.